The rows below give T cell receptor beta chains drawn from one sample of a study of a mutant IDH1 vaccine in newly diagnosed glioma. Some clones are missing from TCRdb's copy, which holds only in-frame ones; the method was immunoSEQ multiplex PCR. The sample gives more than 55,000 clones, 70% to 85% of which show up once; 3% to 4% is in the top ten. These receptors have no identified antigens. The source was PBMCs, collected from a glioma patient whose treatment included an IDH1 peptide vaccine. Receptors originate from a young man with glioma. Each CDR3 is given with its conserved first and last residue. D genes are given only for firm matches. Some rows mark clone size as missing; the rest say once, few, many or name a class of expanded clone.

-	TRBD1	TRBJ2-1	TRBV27	TGTGCCAGCAGAGGTTTTAAGGACAGGGCAAAGAATGAGCAGTTCTTC	CASRGFKDRAKNEQFF
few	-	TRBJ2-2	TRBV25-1	TGTGCCAGCAGCCTTCGATCAGGGGCCCAGAACACCGGGGAGCTGTTTTTT	CASSLRSGAQNTGELFF
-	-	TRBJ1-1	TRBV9	TGTGCCAGCAGCGTAGTTTCGAACACTGAAGCTTTCTTT	CASSVVSNTEAFF
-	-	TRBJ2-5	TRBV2	TGTGCCAGCAGTGGTGGCGGAATCGAGACCCAGTACTTC	CASSGGGIETQYF
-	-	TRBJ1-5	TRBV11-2	TGTGCCAGCAACCCGGCAACAGGCTACAATCAGCCCCAGCATTTT	CASNPATGYNQPQHF
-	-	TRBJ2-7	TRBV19	TGTGCCAGTAGTATTCAAGGGGGGCCCCTCTCCTACGAGCAGTACTTC	CASSIQGGPLSYEQYF
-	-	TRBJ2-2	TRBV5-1	TGCGCCAGCAGCTTGGGGTCCGGGGAGCTGTTTTTT	CASSLGSGELFF
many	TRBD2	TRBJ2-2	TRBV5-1	TGCGCCAGCAGCTTGGAAAGGAGCGGGACGGACACCGGGGAGCTGTTTTTT	CASSLERSGTDTGELFF
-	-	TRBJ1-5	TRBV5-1	TGCGCCAGCAGCGAAGGGAGTAGCAATCAGCCCCAGCATTTT	CASSEGSSNQPQHF
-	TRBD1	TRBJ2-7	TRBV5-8	TGTGCCAGCAGCTTTGGGACAGGGGTAGGCTACGAGCAGTACTTC	CASSFGTGVGYEQYF
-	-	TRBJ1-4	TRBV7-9	TGTGCCAGCAGCCCCCAAGGAGCAACTAATGAAAAACTGTTTTTT	CASSPQGATNEKLFF
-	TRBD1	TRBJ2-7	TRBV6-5	TGTGCCAGCAGTTCTGACAGGGTGCCCCCCTACGAGCAGTACTTC	CASSSDRVPPYEQYF
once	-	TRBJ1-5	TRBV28	TGTGCCAGCAGCCCCGTCCGAAGCAATCAGCCCCAGCATTTT	CASSPVRSNQPQHF
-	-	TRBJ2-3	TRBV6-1	TGTGCCAGCAGTGAACGAACGCGGGGAGATACGCAGTATTTT	CASSERTRGDTQYF
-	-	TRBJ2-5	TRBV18	TGTGCCAGCTCACCACTCTACGAAGAGACCCAGTACTTC	CASSPLYEETQYF
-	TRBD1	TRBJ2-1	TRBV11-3	TGTGCCAGCAGCCTGACGACAGGGCCTCACAATGAGCAGTTCTTC	CASSLTTGPHNEQFF
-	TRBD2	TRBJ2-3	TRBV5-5	TGTGCCAGCAGCTTTGGGTATCTAGCGGGAGCGGGAGATACGCAGTATTTT	CASSFGYLAGAGDTQYF
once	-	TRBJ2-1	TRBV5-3	TGTGCCAGAATCCATCAACCGAGACTACAGTTCTTC	CARIHQPRLQFF